A selection of T cell receptor beta chains follows, all from one sample in a study of blood T cells in healthy people across ages. Via MiXCR, TCRdb re-called the 5' RACE reads, giving one row per CDR3 protein. The repertoire holds roughly 2 million distinct CDR3 sequences, just under 50% seen once, with over 2% in the top ten. Sequenced material: blood. These receptors were taken from a woman between 40 and 50 years old in good health. Each CDR3 is given with its conserved first and last residue. D genes are given only for firm matches. Where a row states a size, it is once, few, many or the class of an expanded clone; other rows omit it.

DNA: TGCGCCAGCAGCGGAAGGGGGCAAACCAAAAACATTCAGTACTTC
CDR3: CASSGRGQTKNIQYF
V: TRBV5-1
J: TRBJ2-4
D: TRBD1
size: few

DNA: TGCAGTGCCCTATCCGACCGAAGCACTGAAGCTTTCTTT
CDR3: CSALSDRSTEAFF
V: TRBV20-1
J: TRBJ1-1
D: -
size: few

DNA: TGTGCCAGCAGTGTACTTGGGGGTGAGCAGTTCTTC
CDR3: CASSVLGGEQFF
V: TRBV6-2/TRBV6-3
J: TRBJ2-1
D: -
size: -

DNA: TGTGCCAGCAGCTTATCGCGGGGGGCAGATACGCAGTATTTT
CDR3: CASSLSRGADTQYF
V: TRBV7-3
J: TRBJ2-3
D: TRBD2
size: many

DNA: TGTGCCAGCAGTGAAAACTGGGTCAGGGACACAGATACGCAGTATTTT
CDR3: CASSENWVRDTDTQYF
V: TRBV6-1
J: TRBJ2-3
D: -
size: few

DNA: TGTGCCAGCAGTTTATCAGGGGGCCACCCCTTATACAATGAGCAGTTCTTC
CDR3: CASSLSGGHPLYNEQFF
V: TRBV28
J: TRBJ2-1
D: TRBD1
size: -

DNA: TGTGCCAGCACCGAGCGGGGGGGGAACAATGAGCAGTTCTTC
CDR3: CASTERGGNNEQFF
V: TRBV9
J: TRBJ2-1
D: TRBD2
size: -

DNA: TGTGCCAGCAGTTTATACGGGACAGGGGGCTACGAGCAGTACTTC
CDR3: CASSLYGTGGYEQYF
V: TRBV28
J: TRBJ2-7
D: TRBD1
size: many

DNA: TGCAGTGCTGGTACAGGGGGCCGTTACGAGCAGTACTTC
CDR3: CSAGTGGRYEQYF
V: TRBV20-1
J: TRBJ2-7
D: TRBD1
size: -

DNA: TGTGCCAGCAGCTTATGGCCTAGCGGGACCTACGAGCAGTACTTC
CDR3: CASSLWPSGTYEQYF
V: TRBV7-8
J: TRBJ2-7
D: TRBD2
size: few

DNA: TGTGCCAGCAGTTACTCGCGGGGGCAGGTCTACGAGCAGTACTTC
CDR3: CASSYSRGQVYEQYF
V: TRBV6-2/TRBV6-3
J: TRBJ2-7
D: -
size: -

DNA: TGTGCCAGCAAAGGGGCCCCGTCGGGGCAGTACTTC
CDR3: CASKGAPSGQYF
V: TRBV21-1
J: TRBJ2-7
D: -
size: -

DNA: TGTGCCAGCAGTGGAATAGCGGGGGGACCCTACAATGAGCAGTTCTTC
CDR3: CASSGIAGGPYNEQFF
V: TRBV2
J: TRBJ2-1
D: TRBD2
size: -

DNA: TGTGCCAGCAGTACAGGGGACAGGGGGAACTATGGCTACACCTTC
CDR3: CASSTGDRGNYGYTF
V: TRBV6-2/TRBV6-3
J: TRBJ1-2
D: TRBD1
size: -

DNA: TGTGCCAGCAGCGCTGAACTTTCAGATACGCAGTATTTT
CDR3: CASSAELSDTQYF
V: TRBV7-3
J: TRBJ2-3
D: -
size: few